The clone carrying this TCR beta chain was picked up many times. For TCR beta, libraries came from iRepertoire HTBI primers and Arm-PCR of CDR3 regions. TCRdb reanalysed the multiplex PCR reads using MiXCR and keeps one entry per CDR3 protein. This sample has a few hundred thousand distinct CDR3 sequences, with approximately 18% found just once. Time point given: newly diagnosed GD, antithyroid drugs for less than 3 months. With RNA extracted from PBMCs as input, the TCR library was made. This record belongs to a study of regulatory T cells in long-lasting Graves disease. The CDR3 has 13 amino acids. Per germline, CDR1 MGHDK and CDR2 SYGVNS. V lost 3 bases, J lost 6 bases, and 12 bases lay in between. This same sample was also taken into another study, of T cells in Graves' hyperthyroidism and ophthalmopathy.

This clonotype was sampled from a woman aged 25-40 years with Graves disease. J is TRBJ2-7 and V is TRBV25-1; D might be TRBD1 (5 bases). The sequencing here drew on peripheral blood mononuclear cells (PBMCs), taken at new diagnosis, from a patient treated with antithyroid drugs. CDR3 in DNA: TGTGCCAGCAGTGATTCGACAGAAAGCGAGCAGTACTTC. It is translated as CASSDSTESEQYF.